This is a list of T cell receptor beta chains from one sample in a study of beta chain features in type 1 diabetes. The repertoire was sequenced with immunoSEQ multiplex PCR; TCRdb's copy has only in-frame clones and lacks some. The sample lists roughly 280,000 clones; less than 30% were seen once. Sequenced material: naive CD4+ T cells from blood. Every receptor here comes from a woman aged 25-40 years with type 1 diabetes. Both conserved end residues are part of each CDR3.

v_gene	j_gene	CDR3aa
TRBV29-1	TRBJ1-1	CSVIRGALDTEAFF
TRBV7-2	TRBJ2-2	CASSAGTGVTGELFF
TRBV18	TRBJ2-4	CASSPPEVAQNIQYF
TRBV10-3	TRBJ2-3	CAISANPGLAGGRGTDTQYF
TRBV14	TRBJ2-7	CASSQESRTEQYF
TRBV28	TRBJ2-2	CASRVTGYGRSTGELFF
TRBV4-2	TRBJ1-5	CASSQDLQSGQPQHF
TRBV23-1	TRBJ2-1	CASSRRRGSGISYNEQFF
TRBV5-1	TRBJ2-3	CASSLGTSGPTDTQYF
TRBV19	TRBJ1-1	CASSINTAREGEAFF
TRBV2	TRBJ2-5	CASILLGETQYF
TRBV13	TRBJ2-7	CASSLRVYEQYF
TRBV4-1	TRBJ2-3	CASSQDWASGRAVRADTQYF
TRBV5-4	TRBJ2-3	CASSHRLAGTSTDTQYF
TRBV27	TRBJ2-5	CASSLRAGGPETQYF
TRBV5-1	TRBJ2-1	CASTNRAEQFF
TRBV7-9	TRBJ2-1	CASSLVEGANEQFF
TRBV5-1	TRBJ1-2	CASSLITGTANYGYTF
TRBV10-3	TRBJ2-7	CAISETLLSGRVTYEQYF
TRBV6-1	TRBJ2-1	CASSPTGRHNEQFF
TRBV6-5	TRBJ2-3	CASSRADTQYF
TRBV9	TRBJ2-2	CASSRTGPNTGELFF
TRBV30	TRBJ2-1	CAWSFSTSGGYNEQFF
TRBV10-3	TRBJ2-1	CAISAQGVKSSNEQFF
TRBV7-9	TRBJ2-1	CASSSRESYNEQFF
TRBV27	TRBJ1-4	CASSSQAATNEKLFF
TRBV6-5	TRBJ1-4	CASSYSTGNGKLFF
TRBV30	TRBJ1-1	CAWAGQAAFF
TRBV4-1	TRBJ2-2	CASSQRWTSGRRGELFF
TRBV30	TRBJ2-1	CAWSYSVGEQFF
TRBV18	TRBJ2-2	CASSPGLAGYFGELFF
TRBV11-2	TRBJ2-1	CASSRGGYNEQFF
TRBV19	TRBJ2-2	CASRLDGGTGELFF
TRBV7-2	TRBJ2-3	CASSLQVSADTQYF
TRBV29-1	TRBJ2-1	CSVGGQGAGSFF
TRBV18	TRBJ2-5	CASSPIPSETQYF
TRBV30	TRBJ2-3	CAWSPRGFASTDTQYF
TRBV11-2	TRBJ2-2	CASSLRSERNTGELFF
TRBV4-1	TRBJ2-7	CASSRLHRQADYEQYF
TRBV4-1	TRBJ1-3	CASSQESGVGNTIYF
TRBV18	TRBJ1-1	CASSPLSGRHTEAFF